This TCR beta chain was obtained from a study of blood T cell repertoires in COVID-19. The trim removed 0 bases at V and 1 base at J, leaving 0 bases unmatched. The CDR3 runs 16 residues. Per the germline V gene, CDR1 is SGHDT and CDR2 is YYEEEE. The protocol was immunoSEQ multiplex PCR, while the TCRdb copy is restricted to in-frame clones and leaves out a portion. The table has 200,000 or so clones, 80% to 90% seen once. The chain uses TRBV5-6 and TRBJ2-6; 8 bases map to TRBD1. Sequencing used peripheral blood. This clonotype originated in a woman of 80 years or more with COVID-19, enrolled during active disease. The CDR3 DNA reads TGTGCCAGCAGCTTGGGGACAGGGTCTGGGGCCAACGTCCTGACTTTC. Its protein is CASSLGTGSGANVLTF. Full variable domain (rest looked up from reference TRBV5-6 and TRBJ2-6): DAGVTQSPTHLIKTRGQQVTLRCSPKSGHDTVSWYQQALGQGPQFIFQYYEEEERQRGNFPDRFSGHQFPNYSSELNVNALLLGDSALYLCASSLGTGSGANVLTFGAGSRLTVL.